Each of the 26 T cell receptor beta chains below was sequenced from the same sample in a study of CD8 T cells in Susac syndrome. When the RNA was reverse transcribed, random hexamers were used with an input of about 0.5 to 1 ug. In TCRdb, the immunoSEQ multiplex PCR reads were re-called with MiXCR into one record per CDR3 protein. The data contain roughly 150,000 distinct CDR3 sequences, roughly 95% of them singletons. The material sequenced was CD4+ T cells from PBMCs. The source of these receptors is a human donor with Susac syndrome.

This chain connects TRBV3-1 to TRBJ2-5; a possible D gene is TRBD2 (5 bases). CDR1 and CDR2 from the germline V gene are LGHDT and YNNKEL (reference sequence). V gave up 0 bases and J gave up 8 bases, with 10 bases separating them. The CDR3 sequence is 13 residues long. Here the CDR3 DNA reads TGTGCCAGCAGCCAAGATCCTAGCCCTACCCAGTACTTC. Translation: CASSQDPSPTQYF.

The chain recombines TRBV5-1 with TRBJ2-1; 7 nucleotides match TRBD2. The CDR3 is made up of 13 amino acids. The V gene end was trimmed by 3 bases and the J gene end by 7 bases; junction bases not matched to a gene: 4. Germline V gene lookup returns CDR1 SGHRS and CDR2 YFSETQ. The CDR3 DNA is TGCGCCAGCAGCTCCCGGGAGGAAAATGAGCAGTTCTTC. Translated, it gives CASSSREENEQFF.

The chain carries TRBV20-1 and TRBJ1-2; D unresolved. There are 14 residues in the CDR3. The V end was cut by 4 bases, the J end by 8 bases, with 20 bases between. The germline CDR1 and CDR2 sequences are DFQATT and SNEGSKA (reference sequence). The CDR3 region has the DNA TGCAGTGCTATCCCGACCCAGGTGGGGTCGGGCTACACCTTC. It yields the protein CSAIPTQVGSGYTF.

V usage is TRBV7-3 and J usage is TRBJ2-3, with D unresolved. Trimming pared 1 base from V and 0 bases from J, leaving 11 bases between. The CDR3 extends over 16 amino acids. Germline V lookup: CDR1 SGHTA, CDR2 FQGTGA. The CDR3, as DNA: TGTGCCAGCAGCTTAAGTATCTCTTCGAGCACAGATACGCAGTATTTT. Translation: CASSLSISSSTDTQYF.

The chain employs TRBV3-1 and TRBJ2-1; D call uncertain. The CDR3 length is 14 residues. The V and J ends lost 2 bases and 3 bases respectively, with 8 bases between them. Germline V gene sequence: CDR1 LGHDT, CDR2 YNNKEL (reference sequence). CDR3: CASSQRSNYNEQFF. In nucleotides, the CDR3 is TGTGCCAGCAGCCAACGCAGCAACTACAATGAGCAGTTCTTC.

The chain couples TRBV2 to TRBJ1-5; the D is unclear. V was trimmed by 2 bases and J by 6 bases, leaving 11 bases between them. Germline V gene sequence: CDR1 SNHLY, CDR2 FYNNEI. This CDR3 has 14 residues. CDR3 sequence (DNA): TGTGCCAGCAGTGAACACCAACCCATTCAGCCCCAGCATTTT. Translating it yields CASSEHQPIQPQHF.

The chain has TRBV23-1 and TRBJ2-7, with D uncertain. TRBV23-1 is an open reading frame, and its role is uncertain. V lost 4 bases to trimming and J lost 5 bases, with 18 bases between them. There are 15 residues in the CDR3. The CDR3 here is CASSLPVDIAHEQYF. The CDR3 DNA reads as TGCGCCAGCAGTCTCCCGGTGGATATTGCCCACGAGCAGTACTTC.

The V call is TRBV5-1, the J call TRBJ1-2, with 8 positions matching TRBD1. J was trimmed by 5 bases and V by 3 bases; bases with no gene match: 9. The germline gives CDR1 SGHRS, CDR2 YFSETQ. The length of the CDR3 is 15 residues. CDR3 coding DNA: TGCGCCAGCAGCTCAACCGGGACAGGAGCGTATGGCTACACCTTC. Translated: CASSSTGTGAYGYTF. Looking up the rest from reference TRBV5-1 and TRBJ1-2 gives the full variable domain: KAGVTQTPRYLIKTRGQQVTLSCSPISGHRSVSWYQQTPGQGLQFLFEYFSETQRNKGNFPGRFSGRQFSNSRSEMNVSTLELGDSALYLCASSSTGTGAYGYTFGSGTRLTVV.

The chain links TRBV10-3 to TRBJ2-5, with TRBD2 matching 9 bases. This CDR3 is built from 16 residues. V lost 3 bases and J lost 2; bases outside the gene matches: 7. Germline-derived CDR1 and CDR2 are ENHRY and SYGVKD. The CDR3 here is CAISELAGGSQETQYF. CDR3 in DNA: TGTGCCATCAGTGAATTGGCGGGAGGGTCGCAAGAGACCCAGTACTTC.

V and J are TRBV3-1 and TRBJ1-4, with D unclear. Germline CDR1 reads LGHDT; CDR2 reads YNNKEL (reference sequence). This CDR3 region has 14 residues. V dropped 7 bases and J dropped 6 bases, with 15 bases sitting between them. The CDR3 DNA is TGTGCCAGCACCCTCATCGGACGGGATGAAAAACTGTTTTTT. It specifies CASTLIGRDEKLFF.

This chain joins TRBV28 and TRBJ2-3; the D is unclear. V was cut by 1 base and J by 1 base, with 9 bases left in between. Germline V gene sequence: CDR1 MDHEN, CDR2 SYDVKM. This CDR3 is 15 amino acids long. The CDR3 DNA is TGTGCCAGCAGTTTATTTGCCCCTGGCACAGATACGCAGTATTTT. Translating gives CASSLFAPGTDTQYF.

This rearrangement joins TRBV25-1 to TRBJ2-4, with D perhaps matching TRBD1 (6 bases). Trimming cost V 4 bases and J 0 bases, with 10 bases left between them. The CDR3 is 15 amino acids. From germline, CDR1 is MGHDK and CDR2 SYGVNS. CDR3 residues: CASSAQGLAKNIQYF. CDR3 nucleotides: TGTGCCAGCAGTGCTCAGGGGCTAGCCAAAAACATTCAGTACTTC.

This chain joins TRBV2 and TRBJ1-1; a weak D match, TRBD1 (6 bases). Germline CDR1 is SNHLY and CDR2 is FYNNEI. The CDR3 consists of 14 residues. V lost 2 bases and J 0 bases, leaving 7 bases between the germline ends. DNA for the CDR3: TGTGCCAGCAGTGAAAGGGGGATGAACACTGAAGCTTTCTTT. Its translation: CASSERGMNTEAFF.

The chain links TRBV9 to TRBJ2-3; 8 nucleotides match TRBD2. V was clipped by 1 base and J by 0 bases; unmatched bases: 4. Germline CDR1 and CDR2: SGDLS and YYNGEE. This CDR3 comprises 16 residues. CDR3 loop: CASSVLGLVSTDTQYF. The CDR3 bases are TGTGCCAGCAGCGTACTGGGACTAGTGAGCACAGATACGCAGTATTTT.

The V and J genes are TRBV11-2 and TRBJ1-3; a weak D match, TRBD1 (5 bases). The V end lost 1 base, the J end lost 7 bases, and 11 bases lay between the germline ends. Germline CDR1 reads SGHAT; CDR2 reads FQNNGV. The CDR3 covers 14 residues. The CDR3 DNA reads as TGTGCCAGCAGCTTAGCAGGGACGAGGAACACCATATATTTT. Amino acids: CASSLAGTRNTIYF.

The chain has TRBV14 and TRBJ2-1; D is unresolved. Per the germline V gene, CDR1 is SGHDN and CDR2 is FVKESK. Deletions cut 4 bases from V and 9 bases from J, with 7 bases between. CDR3 length: 11 amino acids. The CDR3: CASSLNGEQFF. In DNA form, the CDR3 reads TGTGCCAGCAGCCTGAACGGTGAGCAGTTCTTC.

This clonotype was observed a few times. This chain connects TRBV9 to TRBJ2-7; 11 nucleotides match TRBD1. Per the germline V gene, CDR1 is SGDLS and CDR2 is YYNGEE. Trimming took 1 base from V and 6 from J; bases not matched to a gene: 6. The CDR3 sequence is 15 residues long. The DNA of the CDR3 is TGTGCCAGCAGCGTATTCGACGGGACAGGGGGCGAGCAGTACTTC. Translated: CASSVFDGTGGEQYF.

The chain joins TRBV5-6 to TRBJ2-2; D is unresolved. Trimming cost V 2 bases and J 4 bases, with 6 bases left between them. Germline V CDR1 and CDR2: SGHDT, YYEEEE. This CDR3 has 13 residues. CDR3 bases: TGTGCCAGCAGCTTTTCGATCACCGGGGAGCTGTTTTTT. Encoded protein: CASSFSITGELFF.

The chain recombines TRBV18 with TRBJ2-1; D tentatively reads TRBD1 or TRBD2 (5 bases each). This CDR3 contains 14 residues. Germline CDR1 KGHSH, CDR2 LQKENI. The V gene lost 3 bases and the J gene lost 5 bases, with 11 bases spanning the gap. CDR3 sequence reads: CASSPAEGNNEQFF. CDR3 DNA: TGTGCCAGCTCACCGGCCGAGGGGAACAATGAGCAGTTCTTC.

The V call is TRBV1, the J call TRBJ2-7; the table's D call, TRBD1, has no DNA check behind it. TRBV1 is designated a pseudogene. The CDR3 is made up of 15 amino acids. In nucleotides, the CDR3 is TGCACCAGCAGCCAAGAGCGGGACACCCCCTACGAGCAGTACTTC. This gives the protein CTSSQERDTPYEQYF.

This clonotype is a singleton in its sample. The rearrangement joins TRBV29-1 to TRBJ2-5, with TRBD2 as a possible D gene (6 bases). The CDR3 spans 13 residues. Germline V gene data show CDR1 as SQVTM and CDR2 as ANQGSEA. Trimming took off 4 bases at V and 1 base at J, with 10 bases between the two ends. CDR3 residues: CSVANGGQETQYF. The CDR3 nucleotides are TGCAGCGTTGCCAACGGGGGCCAAGAGACCCAGTACTTC.

This sequence joins TRBV20-1 and TRBJ1-1; no definite D call. Germline CDR1 DFQATT, CDR2 SNEGSKA (reference sequence). With 5 bases removed from V and 6 bases from J, the gap between germline ends came to 7 bases. This CDR3 is 10 amino acids long. The CDR3 reads CSAEGAEAFF. CDR3 coding DNA: TGCAGTGCTGAGGGCGCTGAAGCTTTCTTT.

The chain's CDR3 is CASSRLPTGGKGDTQYF. The CDR3, as DNA: TGCGCCAGCAGCCGATTACCGACAGGGGGCAAGGGAGATACGCAGTATTTT. The V and J genes are TRBV4-1 and TRBJ2-3; 10 nucleotides match TRBD1. The germline V gene has CDR1 MGHRA and CDR2 YSYEKL. V gave up 4 bases and J gave up 5 bases; unmatched junction bases: 12. The CDR3 extends over 17 amino acids.

This clonotype showed up just a few times. This chain links TRBV7-9 with TRBJ1-1, with D possibly being TRBD1 (6 bases). Per germline, CDR1 SEHNR and CDR2 FQNEAQ (reference sequence). The V gene lost 5 bases and the J gene lost 1 base, with 8 bases spanning the gap. This CDR3 region has 13 residues. CDR3 sequence reads: CASSQDRNTEAFF. The CDR3 nucleotides are TGTGCCAGCAGCCAGGACAGGAACACTGAAGCTTTCTTT. Full variable domain (rest looked up from reference TRBV7-9 and TRBJ1-1): DTGVSQNPRHKITKRGQNVTFRCDPISEHNRLYWYRQTLGQGPEFLTYFQNEAQLEKSRLLSDRFSAERPKGSFSTLEIQRTEQGDSAMYLCASSQDRNTEAFFGQGTRLTVV.

This clonotype was detected once. The V and J genes are TRBV4-1 and TRBJ2-1; 13 bases fit TRBD2. The CDR3 sequence is 16 residues long. CDR1 is MGHRA and CDR2 is YSYEKL in the germline V gene. V shed 2 bases, J shed 12 bases, and the junction held 10 bases outside the gene matches. CDR3 sequence: CASSQRTGTSGDGQFF. As DNA, the CDR3 is TGCGCCAGCAGCCAACGGACAGGGACTAGCGGGGATGGGCAGTTCTTC.

The rearrangement uses TRBV27 and TRBJ1-1; D call uncertain. Germline V gene lookup returns CDR1 MNHEY and CDR2 SMNVEV (reference sequence). This CDR3 has 15 amino acids. The ends were cut back, 5 bases at V and 1 base at J, with 14 bases in the middle. CDR3: CASSLTLVENTEAFF. CDR3 sequence (DNA): TGTGCCAGCAGTCTAACTCTGGTGGAGAACACTGAAGCTTTCTTT.